This T cell receptor (beta chain) was identified in a study of OX40 agonist ivuxolimab in advanced cancers. Whole-study context: Patients were dosed intravenously with ivuxolimab at 0.01 to 10 mg/kg every 2 weeks. Partial responses were observed in three patients, of whom one had hepatocellular carcinoma and two had cutaneous melanoma. Overall study results and limits: Some nonresponders also had low normalized T-cell clonal expansion. At 0.1 to 3.0 mg/kg and by week 6, clonal expansion occurred in CD4+ and CD8+ blood T cells.

The data were produced by immunoSEQ multiplex PCR, yet TCRdb's version contains in-frame clones alone and is incomplete. This sample has over 5,000 clones, with less than 75% found just once. About this clone: What it recognizes is unknown.

This receptor was obtained from an adult with an advanced solid tumor such as melanoma, head and neck, liver or kidney cancer. The sequenced sample was CD4+ or CD8+ T cells sorted from blood, obtained in a trial of the OX40 agonist ivuxolimab.

DNA for the CDR3: TGTGCCAGCAGCCAAGATCTTGGGACTAGCGGCTACGAGCAGTACTTC. Amino acid sequence: CASSQDLGTSGYEQYF. V gene TRBV4-2 combines with J gene TRBJ2-5, with TRBD2 matching over 11 bases. The DNA end lines up better with TRBJ2-7; the J call may be wrong. This CDR3 comprises 16 residues. Germline values: CDR1 LGHNA, CDR2 YNFKEQ.